Presented here are 14 T cell receptor beta chains from one specimen sequenced in a study of T cells in Graves' hyperthyroidism and ophthalmopathy. From RNA transcripts, TCR beta CDR3 regions were amplified. HTBI primers were used for first-round RT-PCR of the TCR CDR3. TCRdb itself ran the multiplex PCR reads through MiXCR, one entry per CDR3 protein. The sample carries 300,000 to 400,000 distinct CDR3 sequences, under 20% recorded once. Source material: blood. These receptors all stem from a man aged 18 to 29 with Graves' ophthalmopathy.

V usage is TRBV19 and J usage is TRBJ1-1; D not resolved. V dropped 4 bases and J dropped 4 bases, with 16 bases sitting between them. CDR3 length equals 15 residues. Germline assignment: CDR1 LNHDA and CDR2 SQIVND (reference sequence). Written as DNA, the CDR3 is TGTGCCAGTAGTAAGGGCCGGGGATCGGTCACTGAAGCTTTCTTT. It is translated as CASSKGRGSVTEAFF.

This clonotype was counted at least ten times. One end of the junction fails to match germline, which may point to a read error. This chain links TRBV28 with TRBJ1-1; D not resolved. Germline loops: CDR1 MDHEN, CDR2 SYDVKM. The CDR3 is 14 amino acids. The CDR3 region is CATSLGVDYTEAFF. The CDR3 bases are TGTGCCACCAGTCTTGGTGTAGATTACACTGAAGCTTTCTTT.

This clonotype came up a few times. The chain uses TRBV13 and TRBJ2-6; possibly TRBD2 for D (5 bases). CDR1 is PRHDT, CDR2 FYEKMQ, per germline (reference sequence). Trimming took 3 bases from V and 2 from J, leaving 8 bases between them. The CDR3 is 15 residues long. This chain's CDR3 is CASSLGDPGANVLTF. Here the CDR3 DNA reads TGTGCCAGCAGCTTGGGAGATCCTGGGGCCAACGTCCTGACTTTC. The variable domain in full, with the rest retrieved from reference TRBV13 and TRBJ2-6, is AAGVIQSPRHLIKEKRETATLKCYPIPRHDTVYWYQQGPGQDPQFLISFYEKMQSDKGSIPDRFSAQQFSDYHSELNMSSLELGDSALYFCASSLGDPGANVLTFGAGSRLTVL.

The chain couples TRBV7-9 to TRBJ2-2, with 11 nucleotides matching TRBD1. Germline V CDR1 and CDR2: SEHNR, FQNEAQ (reference sequence). The CDR3 runs to 15 residues. The junction had 4 bases not matched to a gene; V was cut back by 5 bases and J by 5 bases. Written as DNA, the CDR3 is TGTGCCAGCAGCCCCAGGGACAGGGGGACCGGGGAGCTGTTTTTT. Protein sequence: CASSPRDRGTGELFF.

The J gene is TRBJ1-6, the V gene TRBV14; D unclear. The ends were cut back, 1 base at V and 6 bases at J, with 10 bases in the middle. This CDR3 contains 15 residues. Germline assignment: CDR1 SGHDN and CDR2 FVKESK. CDR3 amino acids: CASSQAAGLNSPLHF. The CDR3 nucleotides are TGTGCCAGCAGCCAAGCTGCAGGACTTAATTCACCCCTCCACTTT.

Ten or more counts support this clonotype. The V and J genes are TRBV6-2 or TRBV6-3 and TRBJ2-1; D not resolved. CDR3 length equals 15 residues. V shed 0 bases and J shed 4 bases, with 10 bases lying between them. Germline CDR1 is MNHEY and CDR2 is SVGEGT. The CDR3 reads CASSYSSIFYNEQFF. The CDR3, as DNA: TGTGCCAGCAGTTACTCGTCCATTTTTTACAATGAGCAGTTCTTC.

This clonotype was recorded many times. The chain carries TRBV7-9 and TRBJ2-3; the D gene is possibly TRBD2 (7 bases). The CDR3 extends over 15 amino acids. Germline CDR1 reads SEHNR; CDR2 reads FQNEAQ (reference sequence). V was trimmed by 3 bases and J by 6 bases, leaving 16 bases between them. The CDR3 DNA reads as TGTGCCAGCAGCTTCGGCACAGGGAGGGTGGATACGCAGTATTTT. It yields the protein CASSFGTGRVDTQYF. The full variable domain, in which reference TRBV7-9 and TRBJ2-3 provide the parts outside the CDR3, is DTGVSQNPRHKITKRGQNVTFRCDPISEHNRLYWYRQTLGQGPEFLTYFQNEAQLEKSRLLSDRFSAERPKGSFSTLEIQRTEQGDSAMYLCASSFGTGRVDTQYFGPGTRLTVL.

This clonotype was seen repeatedly, ten times or more. A junction boundary mismatches the germline segment, possibly from a read error. The CDR3 loop reads CASRQGGLAPEQFF. The CDR3 nucleotides read TGTGCCAGCAGACAAGGGGGGTTGGCACCCGAGCAGTTCTTC. This sequence joins TRBV3-1 and TRBJ2-1; D may be TRBD1 or TRBD2 (6 bases each). This CDR3 has 14 residues. Germline V gene lookup returns CDR1 LGHDT and CDR2 YNNKEL (reference sequence).

This chain joins TRBV6-1 and TRBJ1-5; D is unresolved. Germline assignment: CDR1 MNHNS and CDR2 SASEGT. The CDR3 loop spans 14 amino acids. Trimming stripped 2 bases from V and 9 bases from J, with 14 bases between. CDR3 amino acids: CASSESGFMRPQHF. DNA of the CDR3: TGTGCCAGCAGTGAATCTGGGTTCATGAGGCCCCAGCATTTT.

This clonotype was seen more than once but under ten times. The chain uses TRBV7-9 and TRBJ1-1, with TRBD1 as a possible D gene (5 bases). The CDR3 length is 13 residues. Germline V gene data show CDR1 as SEHNR and CDR2 as FQNEAQ (reference sequence). The V end lost 4 bases, the J end lost 4 bases, and 10 bases lay between the germline ends. Here the CDR3 reads CASSSSGTTEAFF. CDR3 in DNA: TGTGCCAGCAGCTCCTCCGGGACCACTGAAGCTTTCTTT.

Points on this clonotype: At one boundary the junction diverges from the germline segment, which might be a read error. This chain links TRBV6-1 with TRBJ1-6; 10 bases fit TRBD1. CDR1 and CDR2 from the germline V gene are MNHNS and SASEGT. This CDR3 comprises 15 residues. CDR3 sequence: CASREDRGRGSPLHF. Here the CDR3 DNA reads TGTGCCAGCAGAGAAGACAGGGGGCGCGGGTCACCCCTCCACTTT.

This clonotype was recorded a few times. The CDR3 loop reads CASSYLTSGDYNEQFF. CDR3 nucleotide sequence: TGTGCCAGCAGCTACCTCACAAGCGGGGATTACAATGAGCAGTTCTTC. V is TRBV9 and J is TRBJ2-1; 7 bases are a match to TRBD2. V shed 4 bases and J 4 bases; nucleotides not matched to a gene: 11. CDR3 length equals 16 residues. CDR1 is SGDLS, CDR2 YYNGEE, per germline. Drawing the rest from reference TRBV9 and TRBJ2-1, the complete variable domain is DSGVTQTPKHLITATGQRVTLRCSPRSGDLSVYWYQQSLDQGLQFLIQYYNGEERAKGNILERFSAQQFPDLHSELNLSSLELGDSALYFCASSYLTSGDYNEQFFGPGTRLTVL.

This clonotype was observed at least ten times. The chain recombines TRBV6-2 or TRBV6-3 with TRBJ2-7; 9 bases align to TRBD1. The J segment lost 3 bases and the V segment lost 4 bases, leaving 7 bases of the junction unmatched. In germline, CDR1 is MNHEY, CDR2 SVGEGT. The CDR3 has 15 amino acids. This CDR3 is CASSSPDRGDYEQYF. CDR3 bases: TGTGCCAGCAGTTCCCCCGACAGGGGGGACTACGAGCAGTACTTC.

In this sample, this clonotype turned up many times. The chain carries TRBV2 and TRBJ2-5, with 10 bases matching TRBD2. Per germline, CDR1 SNHLY and CDR2 FYNNEI. With 4 bases clipped from V and 2 bases from J, the junction kept 10 bases outside the gene matches. There are 17 residues in the CDR3. Here the CDR3 DNA reads TGTGCCAGCAGTGCCCTAGGTAGCGGGGGGACTCAAGAGACCCAGTACTTC. Translation: CASSALGSGGTQETQYF.